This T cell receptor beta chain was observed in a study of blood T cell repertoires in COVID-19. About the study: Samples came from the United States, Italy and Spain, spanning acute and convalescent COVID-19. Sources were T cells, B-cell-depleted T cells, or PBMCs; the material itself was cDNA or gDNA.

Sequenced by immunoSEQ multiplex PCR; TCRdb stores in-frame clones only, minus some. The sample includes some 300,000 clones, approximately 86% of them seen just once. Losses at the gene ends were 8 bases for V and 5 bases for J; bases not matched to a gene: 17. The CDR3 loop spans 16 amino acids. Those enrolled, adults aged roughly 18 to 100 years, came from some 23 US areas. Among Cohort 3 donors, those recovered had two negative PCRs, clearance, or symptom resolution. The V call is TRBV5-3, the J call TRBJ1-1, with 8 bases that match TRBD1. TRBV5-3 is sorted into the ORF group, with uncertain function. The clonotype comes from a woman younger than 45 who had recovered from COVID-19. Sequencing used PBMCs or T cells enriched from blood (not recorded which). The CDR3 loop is CASGGQGGVRRTEAFF. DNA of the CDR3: TGTGCCAGTGGAGGACAGGGAGGGGTGAGGAGAACTGAAGCTTTCTTT.